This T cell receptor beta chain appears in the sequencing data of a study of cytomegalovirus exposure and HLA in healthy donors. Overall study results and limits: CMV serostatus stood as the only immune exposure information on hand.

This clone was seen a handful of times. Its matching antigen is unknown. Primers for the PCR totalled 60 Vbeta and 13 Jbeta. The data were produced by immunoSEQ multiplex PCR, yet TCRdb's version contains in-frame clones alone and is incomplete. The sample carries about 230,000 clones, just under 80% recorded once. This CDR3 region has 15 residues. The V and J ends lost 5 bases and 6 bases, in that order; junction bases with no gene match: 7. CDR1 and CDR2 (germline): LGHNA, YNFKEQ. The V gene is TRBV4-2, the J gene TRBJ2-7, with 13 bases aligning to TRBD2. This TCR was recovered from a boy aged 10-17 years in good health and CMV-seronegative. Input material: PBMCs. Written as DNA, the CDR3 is TGTGCCAGCAGCTATGGGACTAGCGGGGAAAGCGAGCAGTACTTC. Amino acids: CASSYGTSGESEQYF.